Shown below are 5 T cell receptor beta chains from a single sample sequenced in a study of blood T cell repertoires in COVID-19 (dated by TCRdb to between 2020 and 2021). Library preparation was by the immunoSEQ multiplex PCR assay. Imported from immuneACCESS, the table was reduced by TCRdb to in-frame sequences with V and J called. These copies leave out some clones; in studies compared against another copy, an unresolved V gene accounts for under half, and the cause of the remainder is not known. In all, the sample holds about 210,000 clones, and about 85% of those were seen once. Clones ranked in the top ten supply under 0.9% of the sample. The sample taken for sequencing was peripheral blood. The receptors derive from a man aged 40-49 years with acute or convalescent COVID-19.

V usage is TRBV3-1 (or the pseudogene TRBV3-2) and J usage is TRBJ2-7; 8 nucleotides align to TRBD1. Germline CDR1 reads LGHDT; CDR2 reads YNNKEL (reference sequence). This CDR3 has 15 amino acids. V lost 4 bases, J lost 0 bases, and 5 bases stayed unmatched. This chain's CDR3 is CASSPRTGFSYEQYF. DNA of the CDR3: TGTGCCAGCAGCCCCCGGACAGGGTTCTCCTACGAGCAGTACTTC.

The chain recombines TRBV19 with TRBJ1-1, with a weak D call TRBD1 (5 bases). Germline V gene sequence: CDR1 LNHDA, CDR2 SQIVND (reference sequence). The CDR3 is 13 amino acids. V was clipped by 3 bases and J by 6 bases, with 11 bases between them. The CDR3 DNA sequence: TGTGCCAGTAGTATCCCGGGGGACTCTGAAGCTTTCTTT. It is translated as CASSIPGDSEAFF.

Of note for this clone: The junction and the germline gene differ at one end; a read error may be behind it. This CDR3 reads CASSSTGGYTGNIF. DNA of the CDR3: TGTGCCAGCAGTTCAACCGGGGGGTACACGGGCAATATCTTC. The chain carries TRBV6-5 and TRBJ2-1, with 7 positions matching TRBD2. CDR1 and CDR2 (germline): MNHEY, SVGAGI. The CDR3 is 14 amino acids.

The rearrangement joins TRBV5-1 to TRBJ1-1, with D possibly matching TRBD1 (6 bases). In germline, CDR1 is SGHRS, CDR2 YFSETQ. V dropped 5 bases and J dropped 3 bases, with 14 bases sitting between them. The CDR3 is 14 residues long. The CDR3 region is CASRVQGEDTEAFF. As DNA, the CDR3 is TGCGCCAGCAGGGTACAGGGTGAGGACACTGAAGCTTTCTTT.

The chain couples TRBV30 to TRBJ1-6; 7 positions agree with TRBD1. CDR1 GTSNPN and CDR2 SVGIG come from the germline V gene (reference sequence). The CDR3 has 16 amino acids. After removal of 4 bases from V and 2 bases from J, the junction contained 8 bases not matched to a gene. The CDR3 bases are TGTGCCTGGACCCCGACAGGGATCGCCTATAATTCACCCCTCCACTTT. As protein: CAWTPTGIAYNSPLHF.